This T cell receptor (beta chain) came from a study of T cell repertoires in cytomegalovirus infection (dated by TCRdb to the late 2010s). A note on the overall study: Peptide stimulations targeted recently identified HLA-C-restricted CMV epitopes, whose presentation resists viral immunomodulation, together with well-studied HLA-B-restricted epitopes. The HLA type of each donor mattered for the analysis, because public TCR beta signatures pointed to carriage of CMV infection along with the matching HLA type. Paper-wide results and their limitations: In the ex vivo response, HLA-C-restricted CMV-specific TCR beta clonotypes were dominant, and in two of eight donors the single most frequent clonotype came from this HLA-C-restricted group. Cumulative frequency of public TCR beta family members discriminated carriers of CMV infection plus the relevant HLA type in this cohort and an independent 352-donor cohort.

A remark on this clonotype: Its specific antigen is unknown. Per-base qualities were not stored, and no clone one base away is much larger.

According to the germline V gene, CDR1 reads SGDLS and CDR2 reads YYNGEE. From its cysteine to its phenylalanine, the CDR3 spans 14 amino acids. Only the CDR3 DNA stays, 42 bases, in frame from base 1. Relative to germline, V is 0 bases shorter and J is 2 bases shorter, with 9 bases between their ends. For sequencing, an Illumina HiSeq 1500 was employed. Clones were called with MiXCR by TCRdb after fastp trimmed the public reads at Q25, and only in-frame beta chains were retained. Duplicate CDR3 protein sequences are folded into a single record with the most common DNA and genes. This sample gives some 500,000 distinct CDR3 sequences in total; roughly a third of them show up just once. The top ten hold 15% to 20% of the sample. The treatment or condition label of this sample denotes: in vitro stimulation with specific CMV peptide epitopes to enrich CMV-specific T cells.

The source material was cultured PBMCs, sampled from culture after CMV antigen stimulation. This TCR derives from a human donor in good health (CMV status not recorded). Some clones in this sample may be carry-over from other donors' samples. The sequence links TRBV9 to TRBJ2-7; too little of a D gene remains to name it. Here the CDR3 is given as CASSVEVGPYEQYF. The nucleotide sequence is given as TGTGCCAGCAGCGTAGAGGTGGGTCCCTACGAGCAGTACTTC.